Listed below are T cell receptor beta chains from one sample, sequenced in a study of T cell changes during pregnancy in multiple sclerosis. Here immunoSEQ multiplex PCR was the method, and the copy in TCRdb shows in-frame clones only, minus some. Seen here are about 66,000 clones, around 90% observed once, and the top ten hold less than 6%. The starting material was CD8+ T cells from peripheral blood mononuclear cells, obtained before pregnancy. The receptor set was obtained from a female donor with multiple sclerosis, enrolled in a pregnancy study. CDR3s leave out the opening cysteine and the closing phenylalanine or tryptophan. Fields, in order: V gene, J gene, CDR3 length, CDR3 protein.

TRBV5-4,TRBJ2-5,12,ASSAGGDGETQY
TRBV10-2,TRBJ2-5,11,ASTSANQETQY
TRBV19,TRBJ2-3,9,ASQAADTQY
TRBV2,TRBJ1-5,12,ASSEAGGNQPQH
TRBV11-2,TRBJ2-2,11,ASSLGTAGELF
TRBV4-1,TRBJ2-7,13,ASSQYDRGPNEQY
TRBV6-5,TRBJ1-1,13,ASRRPFGRNTEAF
TRBV6-4,TRBJ2-1,11,ASSDNRVNEQF
TRBV7-3,TRBJ2-1,15,ASSLMPAGGPYNEQF
TRBV5-1,TRBJ2-3,16,ASSLGGLAGGPGDTQY
TRBV10-1,NA,12,ASSGGQGVYEQY
TRBV6-5,TRBJ2-7,12,ASKVDRGGSEQY
TRBV25-1,TRBJ2-1,9,ASSGTGEQF
TRBV12-5,TRBJ2-7,11,ASYETASYEQY
TRBV19,TRBJ2-1,14,ASSIVASGVGNEQF
TRBV5-1,TRBJ1-2,16,ASSLDGGQLRLYYGYT
TRBV7-9,TRBJ1-1,12,ASSTTGGDTEAF
TRBV7-3,TRBJ2-3,18,ASSLRLAGGRPSSTDTQY
TRBV4-1,TRBJ1-1,12,ASSQGQLNTEAF
TRBV6-5,TRBJ1-1,11,ASSQTGNTEAF
TRBV19,TRBJ2-1,14,ASSIKAILVYNEQF
TRBV18,TRBJ1-3,15,ASSPTGTAGPGNTIY
TRBV5-6,TRBJ1-2,11,ASGMEANYGYT
TRBV13,TRBJ1-2,10,ASSLDSRGYT
TRBV19,TRBJ2-7,12,ASSMGTGGYEQY
TRBV19,TRBJ1-1,10,ASRQGGSEAF
TRBV6-5,TRBJ1-1,13,ASSYSTFGNTEAF
TRBV30,TRBJ2-2,12,AFPQGANTGELF